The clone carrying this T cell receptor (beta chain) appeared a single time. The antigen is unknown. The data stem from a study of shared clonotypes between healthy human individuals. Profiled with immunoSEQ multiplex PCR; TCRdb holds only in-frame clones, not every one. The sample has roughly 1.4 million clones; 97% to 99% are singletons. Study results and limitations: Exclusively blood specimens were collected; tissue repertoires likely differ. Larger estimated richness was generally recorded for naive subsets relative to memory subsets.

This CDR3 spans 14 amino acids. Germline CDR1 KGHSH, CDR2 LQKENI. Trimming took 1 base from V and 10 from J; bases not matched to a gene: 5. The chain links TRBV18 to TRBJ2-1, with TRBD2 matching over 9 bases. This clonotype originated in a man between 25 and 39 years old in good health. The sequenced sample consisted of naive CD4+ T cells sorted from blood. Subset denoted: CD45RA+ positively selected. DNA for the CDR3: TGTGCCAGCTCACCACGCGGGAGGGGGGGAGAGCAGTTCTTC. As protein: CASSPRGRGGEQFF.